The next 15 T cell receptor beta chains were all read from a single sample in a study of vaccination and CD4 T cells after COVID-19. These receptors have no known antigen. As to treatment: roughly 11-day PBMC culture with coronavirus spike peptide pools or control peptides (ViraFEST assay). Oncomine TCR Beta short-read sequencing was applied to DNA from cultured CD4+ T cells. TCRdb itself ran the PCR reads through MiXCR, one entry per CDR3 protein. This sample has approximately 17,000 distinct CDR3 sequences, with about 75% found just once. Input material: CD4+ T cells from blood, cultured in vitro. These receptor sequences come from a human donor who had recovered from COVID-19.

This clonotype was counted only a few times. This chain uses TRBV6-2 or TRBV6-3 with TRBJ2-1; D is ambiguous. Trimming stripped 5 bases from V and 7 bases from J, with 6 bases between. The CDR3 loop spans 11 amino acids. The V gene's germline CDR1 is MNHEY and CDR2 SVGEGT. In DNA form, the CDR3 reads TGTGCCAGCAGTGTTAGGAATGAGCAGTTCTTC. It translates to CASSVRNEQFF.

The CDR3 reads CSAPGDRYEQYF. CDR3 nucleotide sequence: TGCAGTGCTCCCGGGGACAGATACGAGCAGTACTTC. The gene calls are TRBV20-1 and TRBJ2-7; TRBD1 matches at 7 bases. The J segment lost 4 bases and the V segment lost 5 bases, leaving 5 bases of the junction unmatched. Germline V lookup: CDR1 DFQATT, CDR2 SNEGSKA (reference sequence). CDR3 length: 12 residues.

This clonotype was seen a handful of times. The rearrangement uses TRBV7-8 and TRBJ1-1; D call uncertain. Trimming removed 0 bases at V and 4 bases at J, with 6 bases between. There are 13 residues in the CDR3. CDR1 SGHVS and CDR2 FQNEAQ come from the germline V gene. CDR3 amino acids: CASSLAKGTEAFF. The DNA of the CDR3 is TGTGCCAGCAGCTTAGCGAAGGGCACTGAAGCTTTCTTT.

The genes are TRBV30 and TRBJ1-1, with D hard to call. The length of the CDR3 is 10 residues. V was pared by 2 bases and J by 5 bases, with 3 bases between. Germline CDR1 GTSNPN, CDR2 SVGIG (reference sequence). CDR3 amino acids: CAWSRTEAFF. CDR3 sequence (DNA): TGTGCCTGGAGTAGGACTGAAGCTTTCTTT.

The CDR3 nucleotides are TGCAGTGCTAGAGAATTAGGACAGCGAGACACCGGGGAGCTGTTTTTT. Its protein is CSARELGQRDTGELFF. The genes are TRBV20-1 and TRBJ2-2; D perhaps matches TRBD1 (6 bases). Trimming left V 0 bases short and J 3 bases short, with 14 bases between. This CDR3 is 16 amino acids long. Germline V gene data show CDR1 as DFQATT and CDR2 as SNEGSKA (reference sequence).

J is TRBJ1-6 and V is TRBV6-5; TRBD1 might be the D (5 bases). The CDR3 loop spans 15 amino acids. Germline V CDR1 and CDR2: MNHEY, SVGAGI. V lost 4 bases to trimming and J lost 7 bases, with 14 bases between them. CDR3 amino acids: CASSSGRGMNSPLHF. CDR3 coding DNA: TGTGCCAGCAGTTCCGGGAGGGGCATGAATTCACCCCTCCACTTT.

The chain joins TRBV20-1 to TRBJ1-2; 8 bases are a match to TRBD1. CDR3 size: 14 residues. CDR1 is DFQATT, CDR2 SNEGSKA, per germline (reference sequence). Germline trimming cut 0 bases from V and 6 bases from J; bases unmatched to any gene: 6. CDR3 loop: CSARDPTGVNGYTF. The CDR3 region has the DNA TGCAGTGCTAGAGATCCGACAGGGGTAAATGGCTACACCTTC.

V and J are TRBV20-1 and TRBJ2-1; 12 bases are shared with TRBD2. The CDR3 loop spans 18 amino acids. Trimming removed 0 bases from V and 3 bases from J; junction bases left unmatched: 9. CDR1 is DFQATT, CDR2 SNEGSKA, per germline (reference sequence). CDR3 DNA sequence: TGCAGTGCTAGAGATTTTGGGAAACTAGCGGGGGGCTACAATGAGCAGTTCTTC. The encoded protein is CSARDFGKLAGGYNEQFF.

The chain is built from TRBV20-1 and TRBJ1-6; possibly TRBD1 for D (6 bases). Germline CDR1 is DFQATT and CDR2 is SNEGSKA (reference sequence). Trimming stripped 0 bases from V and 10 bases from J, with 13 bases between. The CDR3 sequence is 14 residues long. The CDR3 nucleotides are TGCAGTGCTAGAGATGGGGGCGATGGCTCACCCCTCCACTTT. Its protein is CSARDGGDGSPLHF.

The CDR3 region has the DNA TGTGCCACCAGCAGGCCCCTCGGACAGGGCTACGAGCAGTACTTC. Translating gives CATSRPLGQGYEQYF. This rearrangement joins TRBV15 to TRBJ2-7; 8 bases fit TRBD1. V lost 3 bases to trimming and J lost 3 bases; unmatched junction nucleotides: 7. This CDR3 comprises 15 residues. The germline V gene has CDR1 LNHNV and CDR2 YYDKDF (reference sequence).

The rearrangement joins TRBV12-3 or TRBV12-4 to TRBJ2-5; 11 bases line up with TRBD2. The length of the CDR3 is 15 residues. V trimming: 6 bases; J trimming: 5 bases; junction bases outside the gene matches: 8. The CDR3 bases are TGTGCCAGCAGGACGCGGGTAGCGGGGGGGGAGACCCAGTACTTC. This sequence encodes CASRTRVAGGETQYF.

This clonotype was recorded a few times. The V and J genes are TRBV5-5 and TRBJ2-7; D gene ambiguous. The CDR3 extends over 12 amino acids. Deletions cut 3 bases from V and 1 base from J, with 5 bases between. CDR1 is SGHKS, CDR2 YYEKEE, per germline (reference sequence). The CDR3 DNA reads as TGTGCCAGCAGCTCTGGTTCCTACGAGCAGTACTTC. Translation gives CASSSGSYEQYF.

The V call is TRBV6-1, the J call TRBJ1-2; 8 bases agree with TRBD1. The CDR3 runs 14 residues. Germline V lookup: CDR1 MNHNS, CDR2 SASEGT. V shed 3 bases and J 4 bases; nucleotides not matched to a gene: 4. The CDR3: CASSDPGTGYGYTF. The DNA for the CDR3 is TGTGCCAGCAGTGATCCCGGGACAGGCTATGGCTACACCTTC.

The rearrangement uses TRBV2 and TRBJ1-2; a possible D gene is TRBD1 (6 bases). The CDR3 is 14 residues long. In germline, CDR1 is SNHLY, CDR2 FYNNEI. Trimming pared 8 bases from V and 8 bases from J, leaving 21 bases between. In nucleotides, the CDR3 is TGTGCCAGCCAAACAGCGGGCAGGGGAGTCGGCTACACCTTC. This codes for CASQTAGRGVGYTF.

The genes are TRBV12-3 or TRBV12-4 and TRBJ2-7; the D gene is possibly TRBD2 (6 bases). The V end was cut by 3 bases, the J end by 6 bases, with 12 bases between. The CDR3 contains 13 residues. The chain's CDR3 is CASSFIGSAEQYF. As DNA, the CDR3 is TGTGCCAGCAGTTTCATCGGGAGTGCCGAGCAGTACTTC.